This T cell receptor (beta chain) was observed in a study of regulatory T cells in long-lasting Graves disease. Whole-study findings and limits: Those with persistent Graves' had less TCR diversity than newly diagnosed patients.

Remarks on this clonotype: What it binds is unknown.

Time point here: newly diagnosed GD, antithyroid drugs for less than 3 months. Making the TCR library involved RNA that had been extracted from PBMCs. Collection of peripheral blood (roughly 9 milliliters) was done using EDTA tubes. Arm-PCR with iRepertoire HTBI primers amplified the CDR3 regions for these TCR beta libraries. MiXCR, applied by TCRdb to the multiplex PCR reads, yields one record per CDR3 protein. The sample yields 450,000 to 650,000 distinct CDR3 sequences, about 16% seen once. These data were also reused for a study on T cells in Graves' hyperthyroidism and ophthalmopathy.

The clonotype comes from a woman aged 35-65 years with Graves disease. Sequencing was performed on peripheral blood mononuclear cells (PBMCs), taken at new diagnosis, from a patient treated with antithyroid drugs.

The CDR3 reads CASSSQTGNVSPGQYF. The CDR3 region has the DNA TGTGCCAGCAGTTCGCAGACAGGGAACGTGAGCCCAGGGCAGTACTTC. The rearrangement uses TRBV12-3 or TRBV12-4 and TRBJ2-7; 7 nucleotides align to TRBD1. Unmatched junction bases numbered 18, after V lost 4 bases and J lost 9 bases. This CDR3 has 16 residues.